This T cell receptor beta chain was sequenced in a study of shared clonotypes between healthy human individuals. CD45RO-negative, CCR7-selected cells formed the naive CD8 fraction, which excluded terminally differentiated effector memory CD45RA+ cells. Remarks on this clone: The antigen remains unidentified.

In germline, CDR1 is MNHEY, CDR2 SMNVEV (reference sequence). The CDR3 contains 16 residues. Trimming left V 0 bases short and J 0 bases short, with 9 bases between. Sorted-subset replicate PCR reactions were performed with roughly 200 ng DNA, corresponding to 25,000 to 35,000 T cell genomes. Per the original methods: Owing to the provision of junction-only sequences devoid of quality scores by immunoSEQ, filtering differed. Profiled with immunoSEQ multiplex PCR; TCRdb holds only in-frame clones, not every one. V, J and clone size are those of that table, while D and trimming were read from the DNA. The sample consists of around 650,000 clones, approximately 96% of them appearing once. Regarding the study as a whole: As a rule, naive subsets had a larger estimated richness than memory subsets.

Specimen: naive CD8+ T cells sorted from blood. The J gene is TRBJ2-1, the V gene TRBV27; no firm D call. This clonotype was sampled from a woman in her twenties or thirties in good health. The CDR3 nucleotides read TGTGCCAGCAGTTTATCGTCCGCGTTCTCCTACAATGAGCAGTTCTTC. Translated: CASSLSSAFSYNEQFF.